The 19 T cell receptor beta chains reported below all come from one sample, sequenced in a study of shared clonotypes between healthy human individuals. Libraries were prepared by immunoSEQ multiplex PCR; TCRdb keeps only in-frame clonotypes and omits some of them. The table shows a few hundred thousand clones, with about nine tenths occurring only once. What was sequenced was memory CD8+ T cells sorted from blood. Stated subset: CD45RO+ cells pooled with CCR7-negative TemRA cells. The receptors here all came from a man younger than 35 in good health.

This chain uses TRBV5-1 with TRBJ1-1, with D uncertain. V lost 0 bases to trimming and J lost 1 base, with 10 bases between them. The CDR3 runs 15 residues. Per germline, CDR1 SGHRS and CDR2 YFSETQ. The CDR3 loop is CASSLALSGNTEAFF. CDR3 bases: TGCGCCAGCAGCTTGGCTCTGTCCGGGAACACTGAAGCTTTCTTT.

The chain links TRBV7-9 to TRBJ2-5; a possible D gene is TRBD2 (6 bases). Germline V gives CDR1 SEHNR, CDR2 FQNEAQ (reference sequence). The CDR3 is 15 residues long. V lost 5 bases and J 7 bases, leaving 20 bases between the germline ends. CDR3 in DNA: TGTGCCAGCAGCCCCGAACTAGCCGAGACTTGGACCCAGTACTTC. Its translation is CASSPELAETWTQYF.

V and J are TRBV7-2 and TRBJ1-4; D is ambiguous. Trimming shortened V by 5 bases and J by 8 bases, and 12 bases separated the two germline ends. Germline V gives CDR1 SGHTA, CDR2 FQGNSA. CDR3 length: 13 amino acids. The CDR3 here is CASSVSIGEKLFF. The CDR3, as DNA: TGTGCCAGCAGCGTTTCCATTGGGGAAAAACTGTTTTTT. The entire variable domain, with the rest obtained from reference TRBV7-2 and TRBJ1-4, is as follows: GAGVSQSPSNKVTEKGKDVELRCDPISGHTALYWYRQSLGQGLEFLIYFQGNSAPDKSGLPSDRFSAERTGGSVSTLTIQRTQQEDSAVYLCASSVSIGEKLFFGSGTQLSVL.

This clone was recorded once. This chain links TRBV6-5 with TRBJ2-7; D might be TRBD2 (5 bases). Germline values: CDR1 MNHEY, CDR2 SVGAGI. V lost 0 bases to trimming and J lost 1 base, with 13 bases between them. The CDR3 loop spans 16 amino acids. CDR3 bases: TGTGCCAGCAGTTACTCGATCGGGGAAGGATCCTACGAGCAGTACTTC. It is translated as CASSYSIGEGSYEQYF.

The CDR3 spells CASSLGTGPNTGELFF. CDR3 bases: TGCGCCAGCAGCTTGGGGACAGGGCCGAACACCGGGGAGCTGTTTTTT. The rearrangement joins TRBV5-1 to TRBJ2-2, with 8 bases that match TRBD1. The V segment lost 0 bases and the J segment 0 bases; nucleotides outside the gene matches: 1. Germline V CDR1 and CDR2: SGHRS, YFSETQ. This CDR3 comprises 16 residues.

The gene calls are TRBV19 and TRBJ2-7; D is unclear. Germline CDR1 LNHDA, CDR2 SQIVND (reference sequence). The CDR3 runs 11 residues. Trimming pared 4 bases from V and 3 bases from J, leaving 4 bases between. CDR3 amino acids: CASSRDYEQYF. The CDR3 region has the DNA TGTGCCAGTAGTAGAGACTACGAGCAGTACTTC.

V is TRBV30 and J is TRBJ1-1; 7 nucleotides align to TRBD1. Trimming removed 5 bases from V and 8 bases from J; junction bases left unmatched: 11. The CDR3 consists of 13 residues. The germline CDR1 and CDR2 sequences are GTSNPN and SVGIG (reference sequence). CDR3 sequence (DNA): TGTGCCTGGGAGCAGGGGGAGCCTTCGGAAGCTTTCTTT. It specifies CAWEQGEPSEAFF.

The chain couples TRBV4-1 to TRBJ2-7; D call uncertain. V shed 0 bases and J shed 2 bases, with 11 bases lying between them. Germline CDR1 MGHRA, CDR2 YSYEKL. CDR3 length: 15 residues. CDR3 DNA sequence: TGCGCCAGCAGCCAAGAGAAGACTTCCACCTACGAGCAGTACTTC. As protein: CASSQEKTSTYEQYF.

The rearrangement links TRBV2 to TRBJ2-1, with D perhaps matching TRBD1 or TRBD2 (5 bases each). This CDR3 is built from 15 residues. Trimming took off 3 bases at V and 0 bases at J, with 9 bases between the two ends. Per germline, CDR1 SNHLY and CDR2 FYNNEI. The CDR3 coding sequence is TGTGCCAGCAGTGAGGGACGGTTCTCCTACAATGAGCAGTTCTTC. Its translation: CASSEGRFSYNEQFF.

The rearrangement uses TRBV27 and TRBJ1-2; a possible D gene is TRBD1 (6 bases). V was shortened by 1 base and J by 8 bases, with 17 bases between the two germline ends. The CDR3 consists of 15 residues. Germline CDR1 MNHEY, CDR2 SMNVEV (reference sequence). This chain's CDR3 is CASSLLRGAADGYTF. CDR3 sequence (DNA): TGTGCCAGCAGTTTATTGCGGGGGGCGGCAGACGGCTACACCTTC.

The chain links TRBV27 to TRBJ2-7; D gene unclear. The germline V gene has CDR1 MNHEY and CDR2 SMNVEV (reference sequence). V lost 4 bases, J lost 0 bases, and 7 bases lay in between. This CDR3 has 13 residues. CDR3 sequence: CASSYRVSYEQYF. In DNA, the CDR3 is TGTGCCAGCAGTTATAGGGTCTCCTACGAGCAGTACTTC.

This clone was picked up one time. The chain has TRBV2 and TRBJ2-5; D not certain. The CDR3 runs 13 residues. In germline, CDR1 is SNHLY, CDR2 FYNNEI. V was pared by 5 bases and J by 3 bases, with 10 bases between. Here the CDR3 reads CASSTTVEETQYF. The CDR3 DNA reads TGTGCCAGCAGTACCACAGTCGAAGAGACCCAGTACTTC.

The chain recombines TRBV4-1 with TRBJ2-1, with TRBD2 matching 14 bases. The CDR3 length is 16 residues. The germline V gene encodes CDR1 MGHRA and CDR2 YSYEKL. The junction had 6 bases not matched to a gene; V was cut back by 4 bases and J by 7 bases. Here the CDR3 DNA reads TGCGCCAGCAGCCCGCCGGGACTAGCGGGAGAGAATGAGCAGTTCTTC. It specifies CASSPPGLAGENEQFF.

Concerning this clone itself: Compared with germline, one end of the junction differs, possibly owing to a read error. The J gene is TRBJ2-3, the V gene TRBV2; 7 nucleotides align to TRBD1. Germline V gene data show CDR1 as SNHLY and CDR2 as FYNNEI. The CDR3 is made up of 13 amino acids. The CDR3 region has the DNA TGTGCCTGCAGGGACAGCTACACAGATACGCAGTATTTT. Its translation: CACRDSYTDTQYF.

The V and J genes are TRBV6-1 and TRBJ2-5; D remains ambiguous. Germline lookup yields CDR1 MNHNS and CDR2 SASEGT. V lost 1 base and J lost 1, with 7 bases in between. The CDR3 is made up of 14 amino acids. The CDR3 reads CASSEVQSQETQYF. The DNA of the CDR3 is TGTGCCAGCAGTGAAGTACAGAGCCAAGAGACCCAGTACTTC.

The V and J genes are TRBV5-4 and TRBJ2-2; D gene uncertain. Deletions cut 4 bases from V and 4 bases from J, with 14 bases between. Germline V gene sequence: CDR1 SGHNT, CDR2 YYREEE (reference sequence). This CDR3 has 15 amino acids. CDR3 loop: CASSLEPTTTGELFF. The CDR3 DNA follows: TGTGCCAGCAGCCTGGAACCCACCACCACCGGGGAGCTGTTTTTT.

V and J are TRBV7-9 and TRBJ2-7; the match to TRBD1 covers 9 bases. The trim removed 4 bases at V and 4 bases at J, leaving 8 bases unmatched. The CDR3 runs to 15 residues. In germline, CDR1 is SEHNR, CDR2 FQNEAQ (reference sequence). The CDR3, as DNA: TGTGCCAGCAGCTCCCCCGGGACAGGGTCGTACGAGCAGTACTTC. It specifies CASSSPGTGSYEQYF.

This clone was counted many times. CDR3 sequence (DNA): TGCGCCAGCGGGGACAGGGAGCGAGCTAACTATGGCTACACCTTC. It translates to CASGDRERANYGYTF. This rearrangement joins TRBV5-1 to TRBJ1-2; TRBD1 aligns across 9 bases. After removal of 7 bases from V and 0 bases from J, the junction contained 7 bases not matched to a gene. From germline, CDR1 is SGHRS and CDR2 YFSETQ. The CDR3 runs to 15 residues.

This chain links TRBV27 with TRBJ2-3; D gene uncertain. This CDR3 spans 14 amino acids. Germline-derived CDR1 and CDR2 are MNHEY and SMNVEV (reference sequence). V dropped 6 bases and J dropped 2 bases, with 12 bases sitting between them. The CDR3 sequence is CASSLPGSTDTQYF. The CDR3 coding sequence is TGTGCCAGCAGCCTCCCTGGATCCACAGATACGCAGTATTTT.